This T cell receptor (beta chain) was captured in a study of shared T cell receptors in the human thymus. The CDR3 runs to 15 residues. CDR1 is MNHEY and CDR2 is SVGAGI in the germline V gene. Trimming took 2 bases from V and 3 from J, leaving 11 bases between them. Sequencing used immunoSEQ multiplex PCR; TCRdb keeps in-frame clones, though not all of them. The data contain hundreds of thousands of clones, roughly 86% of them singletons. These data also formed part of another study, on human thymus T cells. That source adds: Donors consisted of healthy Finnish infants (having corrective surgery for congenital heart defects). Resections from corrective heart surgery supplied the thymus tissue.

V gene TRBV6-5 combines with J gene TRBJ2-1; D is perhaps TRBD1 (5 bases). The TCR originated in a boy less than two years old with a congenital heart defect. The sequencing sample was made of thymocytes. The CDR3 DNA is TGTGCCAGCAGTTACCCCGCAGGGCTCTACAATGAGCAGTTCTTC. Translation gives CASSYPAGLYNEQFF.